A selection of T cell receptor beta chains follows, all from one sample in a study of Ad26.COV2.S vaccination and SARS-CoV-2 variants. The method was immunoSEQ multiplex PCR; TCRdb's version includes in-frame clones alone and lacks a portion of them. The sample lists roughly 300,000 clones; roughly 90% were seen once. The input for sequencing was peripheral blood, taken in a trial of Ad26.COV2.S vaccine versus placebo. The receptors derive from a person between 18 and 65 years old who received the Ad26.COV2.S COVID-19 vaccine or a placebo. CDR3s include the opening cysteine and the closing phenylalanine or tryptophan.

CDR3aa: CASGYTYGYTF; j_gene: TRBJ1-2; v_gene: TRBV27
CDR3aa: CASSYPSGQGVSNTEAFF; j_gene: TRBJ1-1; v_gene: TRBV6-2/TRBV6-3
CDR3aa: CASSVRDTNSPLHF; j_gene: TRBJ1-6; v_gene: TRBV9
CDR3aa: CATSDRTSNEQFF; j_gene: TRBJ2-1; v_gene: TRBV24-1
CDR3aa: CASSQTGASYNEQFF; j_gene: TRBJ2-1; v_gene: TRBV4-1
CDR3aa: CASSFLTGSYNEQFF; j_gene: TRBJ2-1; v_gene: TRBV5-8
CDR3aa: CASRAGLNTEAFF; j_gene: TRBJ1-1; v_gene: TRBV6-4
CDR3aa: CASSQLGFGYGYTF; j_gene: TRBJ1-2; v_gene: TRBV7-8
CDR3aa: CASSNLGQIYGYTF; j_gene: TRBJ1-2; v_gene: TRBV21-1
CDR3aa: CASSLVAGPHNNQPQHF; j_gene: TRBJ1-5; v_gene: TRBV7-8
CDR3aa: CATSRPLGYVENIQYF; j_gene: TRBJ2-4; v_gene: TRBV15
CDR3aa: CASSPGTAGGELFF; j_gene: TRBJ2-2; v_gene: TRBV5-6
CDR3aa: CASSPTGTSGSGEQFF; j_gene: TRBJ2-1; v_gene: TRBV6-2/TRBV6-3
CDR3aa: CASSPVSRGQEYEQYF; j_gene: TRBJ2-7; v_gene: TRBV4-1
CDR3aa: CASSDSRANYGYTF; j_gene: TRBJ1-2; v_gene: TRBV7-2
CDR3aa: CASSPDLVAARYEQYF; j_gene: TRBJ2-7; v_gene: TRBV9
CDR3aa: CASSPSGRDTDTQYF; j_gene: TRBJ2-3; v_gene: TRBV9
CDR3aa: CASSILPGQGEEKLFF; j_gene: TRBJ1-4; v_gene: TRBV19
CDR3aa: CASSQVAQGHEQYF; j_gene: TRBJ2-7; v_gene: TRBV4-3
CDR3aa: CASSLRLATWNEQFF; j_gene: TRBJ2-1; v_gene: TRBV28
CDR3aa: CASSLSSGGWAGELFF; j_gene: TRBJ2-2; v_gene: TRBV7-2
CDR3aa: CASSTRDSLREQYF; j_gene: TRBJ2-7; v_gene: TRBV27
CDR3aa: CASSPGGSIYGYTF; j_gene: TRBJ1-2; v_gene: TRBV6-2/TRBV6-3
CDR3aa: CASTPTGEHQPQHF; j_gene: TRBJ1-5; v_gene: TRBV6-2/TRBV6-3
CDR3aa: CASSVSGYNEQFF; j_gene: TRBJ2-1; v_gene: TRBV9
CDR3aa: CASSTGPTYEQYF; j_gene: TRBJ2-7; v_gene: TRBV9
CDR3aa: CASSLDRWDRKNEKLFF; j_gene: TRBJ1-4; v_gene: TRBV11-3
CDR3aa: CASSFQREVTGELFF; j_gene: TRBJ2-2; v_gene: TRBV7-6
CDR3aa: CASSQFGPLQDRGLQYF; j_gene: TRBJ2-7; v_gene: TRBV28
CDR3aa: CASSQVRGNTEAFF; j_gene: TRBJ1-1; v_gene: TRBV14
CDR3aa: CASSLDRVNIQYF; j_gene: TRBJ2-4; v_gene: TRBV5-4
CDR3aa: CASSHGTGAYEQYF; j_gene: TRBJ2-7; v_gene: TRBV5-5
CDR3aa: CASSLAAGVGTGELFF; j_gene: TRBJ2-2; v_gene: TRBV28
CDR3aa: CASSIEGGSYNEQFF; j_gene: TRBJ2-1; v_gene: TRBV6-5
CDR3aa: CASSLLPNSYNEQFF; j_gene: TRBJ2-1; v_gene: TRBV6-2/TRBV6-3
CDR3aa: CASSSGGAYNEQFF; j_gene: TRBJ2-1; v_gene: TRBV5-1
CDR3aa: CSGGEGHEQYF; j_gene: TRBJ2-7; v_gene: TRBV20-1
CDR3aa: CASSRTRLEQYF; j_gene: TRBJ2-7; v_gene: TRBV6-2/TRBV6-3
CDR3aa: CASSLGLGEKLFF; j_gene: TRBJ1-4; v_gene: TRBV5-1
CDR3aa: CASSRYTRATNEKLFF; j_gene: TRBJ1-4; v_gene: TRBV13
CDR3aa: CASSSPGQGSETQYF; j_gene: TRBJ2-5; v_gene: TRBV27